This TCR beta chain was captured by sequencing in a study of cytomegalovirus exposure and HLA in healthy donors. As for the study in general: As released early, the data held some 85 million unique TCRs from HLA-typed donors.

Details on this clone: The target antigen is unknown.

Points from the study as a whole: Later analysis associated a missense DCLRE1C variant with TCR beta V- and J-gene trimming. Researchers counted 164 TCR beta chains as cytomegalovirus-associated.

The PCR ran on 60 Vbeta and 13 Jbeta primers. Clones were read by immunoSEQ multiplex PCR, and TCRdb kept only the in-frame ones, dropping some. This sample yields just over 200,000 clones, of which roughly three quarters are seen a single time; about 1.5% belongs to the top ten. This CDR3 contains 15 residues. The germline gives CDR1 KGHSH, CDR2 LQKENI. The V gene lost 1 base and the J gene lost 0 bases, with 6 bases spanning the gap. The donors, nominally healthy at sampling, likely had unrecorded immune exposures. This sequence was found in a man between 50 and 59 years old in good health and CMV-seronegative. Sequenced sample: PBMCs. The rearrangement joins TRBV18 to TRBJ1-4; D unresolved. The CDR3 here is CASSPLPTTNEKLFF. In DNA form, the CDR3 reads TGTGCCAGCTCACCACTTCCAACAACTAATGAAAAACTGTTTTTT.